This is a list of T cell receptor beta chains from one sample in a study of T cells in localized non-small cell lung cancer. Produced via immunoSEQ multiplex PCR; TCRdb's table is partial and in-frame only. The sample carries more than 100,000 clones, roughly 90% recorded once. The sample here was peripheral blood, taken before any cancer treatment. All receptors derive from a female donor over 55 with stage I lung adenocarcinoma. Each CDR3 is given with its conserved first and last residue. D genes are given only for firm matches. Not all rows give a size; the values are once, few, many and, for expanded clones, a class.

d_gene	abundance	v_gene	j_gene	CDR3aa	CDR3nt
TRBD2	-	TRBV6-1	TRBJ2-7	CASSVASGRAEPMNEQYF	TGTGCCAGCAGTGTTGCTAGCGGGAGGGCCGAGCCAATGAACGAGCAGTACTTC
TRBD2	-	TRBV5-1	TRBJ2-1	CASSLASGLADISYNEQFF	TGCGCCAGCAGCTTGGCATCGGGGCTAGCGGATATTTCCTACAATGAGCAGTTCTTC
-	-	TRBV4-1	TRBJ2-5	CASSRDPRTQYF	TGCGCCAGCAGCCGGGACCCACGGACCCAGTACTTC
TRBD2	-	TRBV5-4	TRBJ2-3	CASSDASGSAPDTQYF	TGTGCCAGCAGCGATGCTAGCGGGAGTGCGCCAGATACGCAGTATTTT
TRBD2	-	TRBV5-4	TRBJ2-2	CASSFGGSGSAHNTGELFF	TGTGCCAGCAGCTTTGGGGGTAGCGGGAGCGCACATAACACCGGGGAGCTGTTTTTT
TRBD1	-	TRBV5-1	TRBJ1-1	CASSRTGGAMNTEAFF	TGCGCCAGCAGCAGGACAGGGGGCGCGATGAACACTGAAGCTTTCTTT
-	-	TRBV9	TRBJ2-1	CASSVYNEQFF	TGTGCCAGCAGCGTGTACAATGAGCAGTTCTTC
-	-	TRBV7-6	TRBJ1-2	CASSLTVGEGGYTF	TGTGCCAGCAGCTTGACAGTTGGAGAGGGCGGCTACACCTTC
-	-	TRBV19	TRBJ1-5	CASSPGGLEPQHF	TGTGCCAGTAGTCCTGGAGGGTTAGAGCCCCAGCATTTT
TRBD1	-	TRBV5-8	TRBJ2-1	CASSLRDRGYNEQFF	TGTGCCAGCAGCTTGAGGGACAGGGGTTACAATGAGCAGTTCTTC
-	-	TRBV18	TRBJ2-5	CASSLQQGEGETQYF	TGTGCCAGCTCACTCCAGCAAGGGGAAGGGGAGACCCAGTACTTC
TRBD1	once	TRBV7-9	TRBJ1-3	CASSSLGQGLGNTIYF	TGTGCCAGCAGCTCCCTTGGACAGGGGTTGGGAAACACCATATATTTT
-	-	TRBV23-1	TRBJ2-2	CANAPLNTGELFF	TGCGCCAACGCTCCGTTGAACACCGGGGAGCTGTTTTTT
-	-	TRBV5-1	TRBJ2-7	CASSLEALTGTPYEQYF	TGCGCCAGCAGCTTGGAAGCCTTGACAGGTACCCCCTACGAGCAGTACTTC
-	-	TRBV6-1	TRBJ2-7	CASSVLGQVAQYF	TGTGCCAGCAGTGTCCTAGGGCAGGTGGCGCAGTACTTC
-	-	TRBV5-6	TRBJ2-4	CASSQNPGQLGNIQYF	TGTGCCAGCAGCCAAAACCCGGGACAATTAGGAAACATTCAGTACTTC
-	-	TRBV25-1	TRBJ1-2	CASSDRPPQGGYTF	TGTGCCAGCAGTGACAGGCCCCCACAGGGTGGCTACACCTTC
TRBD2	few	TRBV6-9	TRBJ2-1	CAPPTGTKDNEQFF	TGTGCCCCGCCTACCGGGACTAAAGACAATGAGCAGTTCTTC
-	-	TRBV6-6	TRBJ1-4	CASSTQGATNEKLFF	TGTGCCAGCAGTACCCAGGGAGCAACTAATGAAAAACTGTTTTTT
-	once	TRBV10-2	TRBJ2-3	CASSELGSSAQYF	TGCGCCAGCAGTGAGCTGGGTAGCTCCGCGCAGTATTTT
-	-	TRBV28	TRBJ2-7	CASSPTGRQVTYEQYF	TGTGCCAGCAGTCCTACAGGGAGACAGGTCACCTACGAGCAGTACTTC
-	-	TRBV9	TRBJ2-3	CASSVDGSTDTQYF	TGTGCCAGCAGCGTAGACGGGAGCACAGATACGCAGTATTTT
-	-	TRBV15	TRBJ1-4	CATLDGGGPNEKLFF	TGTGCCACCCTCGACGGCGGGGGGCCTAATGAAAAACTGTTTTTT
-	-	TRBV18	TRBJ2-7	CASSPIGDGEQYF	TGTGCCAGCTCACCAATAGGTGATGGCGAGCAGTACTTC
TRBD1	-	TRBV15	TRBJ2-7	CATSRKTPGGPYEQYF	TGTGCCACCAGTCGAAAGACCCCAGGGGGCCCCTACGAGCAGTACTTC
-	-	TRBV5-1	TRBJ2-3	CASSFSPDTQYF	TGCGCCAGCAGCTTTAGCCCAGATACGCAGTATTTT
-	few	TRBV6-5	TRBJ1-1	CASRTRYTEAFF	TGTGCCAGCAGGACCCGGTACACTGAAGCTTTCTTT
-	-	TRBV7-9	TRBJ2-2	CASSLLGRITGELFF	TGTGCCAGCAGCTTACTCGGGCGTATCACCGGGGAGCTGTTTTTT
-	-	TRBV7-6	TRBJ2-1	CASSQLPRPFDNEQFF	TGTGCCAGCAGCCAATTACCCCGCCCTTTCGACAATGAGCAGTTCTTC
-	-	TRBV2	TRBJ1-2	CASDISKWYGYTF	TGTGCCAGCGATATTTCAAAGTGGTATGGCTACACCTTC
-	-	TRBV13	TRBJ1-1	CASSLKPSNTEAFF	TGTGCCAGCAGCTTGAAGCCATCGAACACTGAAGCTTTCTTT
TRBD2	-	TRBV9	TRBJ2-1	CASSVALAGVDEQFF	TGTGCCAGCAGCGTAGCGCTAGCGGGAGTGGATGAGCAGTTCTTC
-	once	TRBV4-2	TRBJ2-6	CASSQDAQRASGANVLTF	TGTGCCAGCAGCCAAGATGCCCAGCGGGCCTCTGGGGCCAACGTCCTGACTTTC
TRBD1	-	TRBV25-1	TRBJ2-5	CASSGPTGARETQYF	TGTGCCAGCAGTGGTCCGACAGGGGCTAGAGAGACCCAGTACTTC
-	-	TRBV9	TRBJ2-3	CASSVEGGSTDTQYF	TGTGCCAGCAGCGTAGAGGGCGGAAGCACAGATACGCAGTATTTT
-	-	TRBV5-1	TRBJ1-2	CASSLEGKNGYTF	TGCGCCAGCAGCTTGGAAGGGAAAAATGGCTACACCTTC
TRBD1	-	TRBV15	TRBJ1-5	CATSRGQTLSNQPQHF	TGTGCCACCAGCAGGGGACAGACTCTTAGCAATCAGCCCCAGCATTTT
TRBD1	-	TRBV7-3	TRBJ2-2	CASSLMRQGDTGELFF	TGTGCCAGCAGCTTAATGAGACAGGGGGACACCGGGGAGCTGTTTTTT
-	-	TRBV5-4	TRBJ2-7	CASSLDSLAPSYEQYF	TGTGCCAGCAGCTTGGACAGCTTAGCCCCATCCTACGAGCAGTACTTC
TRBD1	once	TRBV29-1	TRBJ1-2	CSVLVGQGYGYTF	TGCAGCGTCCTGGTGGGACAGGGCTACGGCTACACCTTC
TRBD1	few	TRBV6-4	TRBJ2-7	CASKMRWDRRNYEQYF	TGTGCCAGCAAGATGAGATGGGACAGAAGAAACTACGAGCAGTACTTC
-	-	TRBV11-2	TRBJ2-1	CASSFGPVSYNEQFF	TGTGCCAGCAGCTTTGGCCCGGTCTCCTACAATGAGCAGTTCTTC
-	few	TRBV11-2	TRBJ1-3	CASSPLGAGNTIYF	TGTGCCAGCAGCCCGTTGGGGGCTGGAAACACCATATATTTT
TRBD2	-	TRBV2	TRBJ2-7	CASSKSGREDEQYF	TGTGCCAGCAGTAAAAGCGGGAGGGAGGACGAGCAGTACTTC
-	-	TRBV5-1	TRBJ2-3	CASSFGDLTDTQYF	TGCGCCAGCAGCTTCGGGGACCTCACAGATACGCAGTATTTT
-	-	TRBV5-4	TRBJ2-7	CASSFPRGRSEQYF	TGTGCCAGCAGCTTCCCCCGGGGGCGGTCAGAGCAGTACTTC
TRBD1	-	TRBV10-3	TRBJ1-1	CASSTGGTEAFF	TGTGCCTCCTCCACAGGGGGCACTGAAGCTTTCTTT
-	-	TRBV6-6	TRBJ2-4	CASRQGMGKNIQYF	TGTGCCAGCAGGCAGGGGATGGGCAAAAACATTCAGTACTTC
TRBD1	few	TRBV7-3	TRBJ1-1	CASSAADRGNTEAFF	TGTGCCAGCAGCGCCGCGGACAGGGGGAACACTGAAGCTTTCTTT
-	-	TRBV19	TRBJ1-1	CASNIPGQNTEAFF	TGTGCCAGTAACATTCCCGGACAGAACACTGAAGCTTTCTTT
-	-	TRBV6-1	TRBJ2-7	CASSEGFYEQYF	TGTGCCAGCAGTGAAGGGTTCTACGAGCAGTACTTC
TRBD2	-	TRBV10-3	TRBJ2-7	CAITSGGKSYEQYF	TGTGCCATCACTTCCGGGGGGAAGTCCTACGAGCAGTACTTC
-	-	TRBV28	TRBJ2-7	CASSLPPGGYEQYF	TGTGCCAGCAGTTTACCCCCCGGGGGCTACGAGCAGTACTTC
-	-	TRBV2	TRBJ1-1	CASSEAGGNTEAFF	TGTGCCAGCAGTGAAGCCGGCGGAAACACTGAAGCTTTCTTT
-	-	TRBV5-1	TRBJ1-1	CASKWGQGMAEAFF	TGCGCCAGCAAGTGGGGGCAGGGGATGGCTGAAGCTTTCTTT
-	-	TRBV19	TRBJ1-5	CASKGLVTGTNQPQHF	TGTGCCAGTAAGGGATTGGTTACAGGCACCAATCAGCCCCAGCATTTT
-	-	TRBV7-9	TRBJ1-4	CASSFEFSEKLFF	TGTGCCAGCAGCTTTGAGTTCAGCGAAAAACTGTTTTTT
-	-	TRBV7-9	TRBJ2-1	CASSPSGTSRHEQFF	TGTGCCAGCAGCCCCTCGGGGACGTCTCGTCATGAGCAGTTCTTC